Below are 12 T cell receptor beta chains sequenced from a single sample in a study of T cell responses to AZD1222 COVID-19 vaccine. Some clones are missing from TCRdb's copy, which holds only in-frame ones; the method was immunoSEQ multiplex PCR. The repertoire consists of about 140,000 clones, with roughly 90% occurring once and the leading ten covering roughly 3.1%. Sequenced material: peripheral blood, taken on day 0 of AZD1222 vaccination. All receptors derive from an adult in good health.

The chain combines TRBV30 with TRBJ2-7; 10 nucleotides line up with TRBD1. Per germline, CDR1 GTSNPN and CDR2 SVGIG (reference sequence). V gave up 3 bases and J gave up 3 bases; unmatched junction bases: 5. The CDR3 runs 14 residues. The DNA of the CDR3 is TGTGCCTGGAGCCCCCGGACAGGGGGCTACGAGCAGTACTTC. This encodes CAWSPRTGGYEQYF.

DNA of the CDR3: TGTGCCAGCTCACCCGCCCGGGAGGTCTATGGCTACACCTTC. Its protein product is CASSPAREVYGYTF. This chain links TRBV18 with TRBJ1-2, with D hard to call. The CDR3 contains 14 residues. The V and J ends lost 3 bases and 4 bases respectively, with 12 bases between them. Germline V gene sequence: CDR1 KGHSH, CDR2 LQKENI.

In this sample, this clone turned up once. This chain connects TRBV5-8 to TRBJ2-7; TRBD2 matches at 13 bases. This CDR3 is 16 amino acids long. Germline-derived CDR1 and CDR2 are SGHTS and YDEGEE. The V gene end was trimmed by 4 bases and the J gene end by 2 bases; junction bases not matched to a gene: 6. The chain's CDR3 is CASSPGLAGAPYEQYF. CDR3 bases: TGTGCCAGCAGCCCCGGACTAGCGGGGGCCCCCTACGAGCAGTACTTC. The full variable domain, with the rest looked up from reference TRBV5-8 and TRBJ2-7, is EAGVTQSPTHLIKTRGQQATLRCSPISGHTSVYWYQQALGLGLQFLLWYDEGEERNRGNFPPRFSGRQFPNYSSELNVNALELEDSALYLCASSPGLAGAPYEQYFGPGTRLTVT.

The J gene is TRBJ2-3, the V gene TRBV5-4, with 9 bases fitting TRBD1. This CDR3 has 14 residues. The V segment lost 4 bases and the J segment 4 bases; nucleotides outside the gene matches: 4. CDR1 SGHNT and CDR2 YYREEE come from the germline V gene (reference sequence). The CDR3 DNA reads TGTGCCAGCAGCAAGGGACAGGGTGCAGATACGCAGTATTTT. Protein product: CASSKGQGADTQYF. The whole variable domain, remainder taken from reference TRBV5-4 and TRBJ2-3, is ETGVTQSPTHLIKTRGQQVTLRCSSQSGHNTVSWYQQALGQGPQFIFQYYREEENGRGNFPPRFSGLQFPNYSSELNVNALELDDSALYLCASSKGQGADTQYFGPGTRLTVL.

The CDR3 spells CATSSQKNSPLHF. In DNA form, the CDR3 reads TGTGCCACCAGCAGTCAGAAAAATTCACCCCTCCACTTT. The chain recombines TRBV15 with TRBJ1-6; D remains unclear. Germline-derived CDR1 and CDR2 are LNHNV and YYDKDF (reference sequence). The ends were cut back, 3 bases at V and 7 bases at J, with 7 bases in the middle. This CDR3 has 13 residues. The whole variable domain, remainder taken from reference TRBV15 and TRBJ1-6, is DAMVIQNPRYQVTQFGKPVTLSCSQTLNHNVMYWYQQKSSQAPKLLFHYYDKDFNNEADTPDNFQSRRPNTSFCFLDIRSPGLGDTAMYLCATSSQKNSPLHFGNGTRLTVT.

This chain links TRBV3-1 (or the pseudogene TRBV3-2) with TRBJ1-4; D remains unclear. Deletions cut 6 bases from V and 8 bases from J, with 4 bases between. CDR1 and CDR2 from the germline V gene are LGHDT and YNNKEL (reference sequence). The CDR3 is 10 amino acids. The CDR3 DNA is TGTGCCAGCAGGGGCGAAAAACTGTTTTTT. Translation gives CASRGEKLFF.

The chain is built from TRBV3-1 (or the pseudogene TRBV3-2) and TRBJ2-5, with D perhaps matching TRBD2 (7 bases). Trimming stripped 0 bases from V and 2 bases from J, with 19 bases between. Germline CDR1 and CDR2: LGHDT and YNNKEL (reference sequence). This CDR3 spans 18 amino acids. CDR3 sequence: CASSQDVILAGAQETQYF. The DNA of the CDR3 is TGTGCCAGCAGCCAAGACGTCATCCTGGCGGGGGCACAAGAGACCCAGTACTTC.

This clone was seen once. The V and J genes are TRBV4-1 and TRBJ1-6, with D uncertain. Between the trimmed V and J ends, which lost 4 bases and 9 bases, there was a span of 22 bases. CDR1 is MGHRA and CDR2 is YSYEKL in the germline V gene. The length of the CDR3 is 17 residues. The CDR3 loop reads CASSPSPLEVKRSPLHF. For the CDR3, the DNA is TGCGCCAGCAGCCCTTCGCCCCTCGAGGTTAAGCGTTCACCCCTCCACTTT.

This chain uses TRBV5-4 with TRBJ2-7; TRBD2 aligns across 10 bases. With 3 bases clipped from V and 4 bases from J, the junction kept 7 bases outside the gene matches. Germline CDR1 is SGHNT and CDR2 is YYREEE (reference sequence). The CDR3 sequence is 15 residues long. The CDR3 region has the DNA TGTGCCAGCAGCTCGCGGACTAGCGGATCTTACGAGCAGTACTTC. Protein product: CASSSRTSGSYEQYF.

For the CDR3, the DNA is TGCAGTGCTAGAGGGGACACTGAAGCTTTCTTT. Translated: CSARGDTEAFF. The V and J genes are TRBV20-1 and TRBJ1-1; D gene ambiguous. Germline values: CDR1 DFQATT, CDR2 SNEGSKA (reference sequence). The V gene lost 1 base and the J gene lost 3 bases, with 3 bases spanning the gap. The CDR3 extends over 11 amino acids.

This chain uses TRBV7-8 with TRBJ2-3; 9 nucleotides match TRBD2. Germline CDR1 is SGHVS and CDR2 is FQNEAQ. V was clipped by 5 bases and J by 3 bases; unmatched bases: 12. This CDR3 is 17 amino acids long. The CDR3 region is CASSHGWRGGKTDTQYF. The CDR3, as DNA: TGTGCCAGCAGCCACGGGTGGCGGGGGGGCAAGACAGATACGCAGTATTTT.

The chain uses TRBV18 and TRBJ2-7, with 14 bases lining up with TRBD2. V lost 6 bases, J lost 1 base, and 11 bases stayed unmatched. The CDR3 runs to 18 residues. Per the germline V gene, CDR1 is KGHSH and CDR2 is LQKENI. The CDR3, as DNA: TGTGCCAGCTCTCCCGGGACTAGCGGGAGATCTTGGTCCTACGAGCAGTACTTC. Encoded protein: CASSPGTSGRSWSYEQYF. The whole variable domain, remainder taken from reference TRBV18 and TRBJ2-7, is NAGVMQNPRHLVRRRGQEARLRCSPMKGHSHVYWYRQLPEEGLKFMVYLQKENIIDESGMPKERFSAEFPKEGPSILRIQQVVRGDSAAYFCASSPGTSGRSWSYEQYFGPGTRLTVT.